These 23 T cell receptor beta chains share one sample of origin, sequenced in a study of T cells in Graves' hyperthyroidism and ophthalmopathy. What was amplified from RNA transcripts were TCR beta CDR3 regions. The TCR CDR3 was amplified in a first-round RT-PCR using the HTBI primer set. One entry per CDR3 protein results from TCRdb running MiXCR on the multiplex PCR reads. The top ten hold roughly 30% of the sample, which has 700,000 to 850,000 distinct CDR3 sequences, 35% seen once. Sequenced material: blood. These TCRs come from a woman in her thirties or forties with Graves' hyperthyroidism.

As to this clonotype: At one of its ends the junction is not consistent with the germline gene, which may arise from a read error. The V gene is TRBV7-9, the J gene TRBJ1-1, with a possible D match to TRBD1 (5 bases). The CDR3 has 13 amino acids. CDR1 is SEHNR, CDR2 FQNEAQ, per germline (reference sequence). This CDR3 reads CVSRLLEGAEAFF. The CDR3 DNA reads TGTGTCAGCAGATTATTAGAAGGGGCTGAAGCTTTCTTT.

For this clonotype: A much larger clone is a single base away; this may be a read error. The chain combines TRBV5-5 with TRBJ1-2; D not resolved. CDR3 size: 13 residues. The ends were cut back, 4 bases at V and 5 bases at J, with 12 bases in the middle. CDR1 is SGHKS, CDR2 YYEKEE, per germline (reference sequence). The CDR3 region is CASSIPGGYGYTF. DNA for the CDR3: TGTGCCAGCAGCATCCCGGGAGGGTATGGCTACACCTTC.

Only a few counts were recorded for this clonotype. The chain employs TRBV5-4 and TRBJ1-1; 7 bases align to TRBD1. The CDR3 has 15 residues. Germline CDR1 and CDR2: SGHNT and YYREEE (reference sequence). The J segment lost 4 bases and the V segment lost 4 bases, leaving 10 bases of the junction unmatched. DNA for the CDR3: TGTGCCAGCAGCAACAGGGGCGCAGAAGTCACTGAAGCTTTCTTT. It codes for CASSNRGAEVTEAFF.

This clonotype has a handful of counts. The gene calls are TRBV11-2 and TRBJ1-4; D not resolved. This CDR3 is 15 amino acids long. V lost 5 bases and J 0 bases, leaving 10 bases between the germline ends. The germline V gene encodes CDR1 SGHAT and CDR2 FQNNGV. The CDR3, as DNA: TGTGCCAGCAGCGACGGGCCTGCAACTAATGAAAAACTGTTTTTT. Amino acids: CASSDGPATNEKLFF.

The chain joins TRBV20-1 to TRBJ1-3; D not resolved. The CDR3 length is 14 residues. Germline lookup yields CDR1 DFQATT and CDR2 SNEGSKA (reference sequence). V was pared by 1 base and J by 6 bases, with 13 bases between. The CDR3 coding sequence is TGCAGTGCTAGAGTTAGTACAGCAGAAAACACCATATATTTT. Translation: CSARVSTAENTIYF.

This clonotype came up many times. This chain joins TRBV14 and TRBJ2-5, with no clear D. The ends were cut back, 0 bases at V and 1 base at J, with 3 bases in the middle. Looked up from germline, CDR1 is SGHDN and CDR2 is FVKESK. The CDR3 spans 13 residues. The chain's CDR3 is CASSQEVQETQYF. CDR3 nucleotides: TGTGCCAGCAGCCAAGAAGTCCAAGAGACCCAGTACTTC.

This clonotype showed up just a few times. This chain uses TRBV5-4 with TRBJ1-1; possibly TRBD1 for D (5 bases). Germline assignment: CDR1 SGHNT and CDR2 YYREEE (reference sequence). The CDR3 has 17 amino acids. V lost 4 bases, J lost 3 bases, and 22 bases lay in between. Here the CDR3 reads CASSQSLQGRGDTEAFF. The CDR3 DNA follows: TGTGCCAGCAGCCAATCGCTCCAGGGTCGGGGCGACACTGAAGCTTTCTTT.

In the case of this clonotype: Its ends do not fully match the called genes, so a read error is possible. The V call is TRBV13, the J call TRBJ2-5; 8 nucleotides match TRBD1. The CDR3 sequence is 14 residues long. Germline CDR1 and CDR2: PRHDT and FYEKMQ (reference sequence). In DNA form, the CDR3 reads TGTGCCAGCAGCCTTCACCCCGGACAGGGTCGGGGGCCCTTC. Amino acid sequence: CASSLHPGQGRGPF.

The CDR3 protein is CASSLFVGQGVYGYTF. The CDR3 DNA sequence: TGTGCCAGCAGCTTATTTGTGGGACAGGGTGTGTATGGCTACACCTTC. The chain has TRBV7-9 and TRBJ1-2; 9 nucleotides align to TRBD1. The length of the CDR3 is 16 residues. The V gene's germline CDR1 is SEHNR and CDR2 FQNEAQ (reference sequence). The ends lost 2 bases at V and 5 bases at J; junction bases unmatched: 9.

This clonotype was detected ten times or more. This sequence joins TRBV2 and TRBJ1-1; possibly TRBD1 for D (6 bases). V was pared by 6 bases and J by 4 bases, with 12 bases between. The CDR3 has 13 residues. The germline CDR1 and CDR2 sequences are SNHLY and FYNNEI. In nucleotides, the CDR3 is TGTGCCAGCAGCCGAACAGGGAGCACTGAAGCTTTCTTT. Translated: CASSRTGSTEAFF.

This chain links TRBV9 with TRBJ1-1; D might be TRBD1 (5 bases). Germline-derived CDR1 and CDR2 are SGDLS and YYNGEE. The V and J ends lost 0 bases and 5 bases respectively, with 23 bases between them. This CDR3 spans 18 amino acids. The CDR3 DNA reads TGTGCCAGCAGCGTAGAGGGGACGGGGGGGGAACTGAGAACTGAAGCTTTCTTT. The encoded protein is CASSVEGTGGELRTEAFF.

The sample holds a few counts of this clonotype. The chain is built from TRBV7-2 and TRBJ1-2; TRBD1 might be the D (6 bases). CDR3 length: 17 amino acids. Germline V gene sequence: CDR1 SGHTA, CDR2 FQGNSA. V gave up 6 bases and J gave up 4 bases, with 24 bases separating them. The DNA for the CDR3 is TGTGCCAGCAGTCTCACAGGGTTGCCCCCTGTTCGCTATGGCTACACCTTC. It encodes CASSLTGLPPVRYGYTF.

The chain uses TRBV7-3 and TRBJ1-2, with TRBD1 matching over 8 bases. V lost 4 bases to trimming and J lost 1 base; unmatched junction nucleotides: 8. CDR3 length equals 16 residues. Per germline, CDR1 SGHTA and CDR2 FQGTGA. CDR3 DNA sequence: TGTGCCAGCAGCTCCAAGACAGGGGCTGATAACTATGGCTACACCTTC. Residues: CASSSKTGADNYGYTF.

The chain joins TRBV7-9 to TRBJ1-2, with D possibly being TRBD1 (6 bases). Germline lookup yields CDR1 SEHNR and CDR2 FQNEAQ (reference sequence). The CDR3 covers 14 residues. V shed 6 bases and J shed 6 bases, with 17 bases lying between them. The CDR3: CASRLTGTKNGYTF. The CDR3 bases are TGTGCCAGCAGGTTAACCGGGACAAAAAATGGCTACACCTTC.

The sample holds many counts of this clonotype. The chain couples TRBV9 to TRBJ1-1; D not resolved. The CDR3 totals 15 residues. Trimming removed 0 bases from V and 6 bases from J, with 15 bases in between. Germline CDR1 is SGDLS and CDR2 is YYNGEE. This CDR3 reads CASSVEATWGSEAFF. In nucleotides, the CDR3 is TGTGCCAGCAGCGTAGAGGCTACCTGGGGTTCTGAAGCTTTCTTT.

This clonotype was counted a few times. The chain combines TRBV10-3 with TRBJ1-3; 10 nucleotides match TRBD1. Per the germline V gene, CDR1 is ENHRY and CDR2 is SYGVKD. Trimming took 3 bases from V and 0 from J; bases not matched to a gene: 5. The CDR3 length is 17 residues. The CDR3, as DNA: TGTGCCATCAGTGATTCGACAGGGGGCCTCTCTGGAAACACCATATATTTT. The encoded protein is CAISDSTGGLSGNTIYF.

This chain links TRBV5-4 with TRBJ2-7, with 7 bases fitting TRBD2. CDR1 and CDR2 from the germline V gene are SGHNT and YYREEE (reference sequence). This CDR3 has 13 residues. V shed 7 bases, J shed 1 base, and the junction held 5 bases outside the gene matches. CDR3 DNA sequence: TGTGCCAGCCGCACTAGCGCATCCTACGAGCAGTACTTC. Protein: CASRTSASYEQYF.

This clonotype has only a few counts. CDR3 in amino acids: CASASTTEPTGYTF. Here the CDR3 DNA reads TGTGCCAGCGCCAGCACAACAGAGCCGACCGGCTACACCTTC. This chain links TRBV12-3 or TRBV12-4 with TRBJ1-2; no clear D gene. The length of the CDR3 is 14 residues. V was shortened by 8 bases and J by 8 bases, with 21 bases between the two germline ends.

The chain is built from TRBV19 and TRBJ1-2; TRBD1 might be the D (6 bases). V dropped 5 bases and J dropped 6 bases, with 31 bases sitting between them. Germline-derived CDR1 and CDR2 are LNHDA and SQIVND (reference sequence). CDR3 length: 19 residues. The CDR3 DNA follows: TGTGCCAGTAGTCAGGGCCTTTGGGAAAGGGGGACGAATTTCCATGGCTACACCTTC. Its protein product is CASSQGLWERGTNFHGYTF.

The chain recombines TRBV4-1 with TRBJ1-5, with no clear D. Looked up from germline, CDR1 is MGHRA and CDR2 is YSYEKL. This CDR3 has 15 residues. V shed 1 base and J shed 7 bases, with 14 bases lying between them. CDR3 residues: CASSQAARAGQPQHF. The CDR3 nucleotides are TGCGCCAGCAGCCAAGCTGCCCGGGCCGGCCAGCCCCAGCATTTT.

This clonotype was seen ten or more times. The CDR3 sequence is CSVDGQQDRKRGYTF. DNA for the CDR3: TGCAGCGTCGATGGCCAACAAGACAGGAAGCGTGGCTACACCTTC. This rearrangement joins TRBV29-1 to TRBJ1-2; D perhaps matches TRBD1 (6 bases). Germline V CDR1 and CDR2: SQVTM, ANQGSEA. V gave up 6 bases and J gave up 7 bases, with 24 bases separating them. CDR3 length equals 15 residues.

V usage is TRBV11-2 and J usage is TRBJ2-7; TRBD1 aligns across 12 bases. Germline loops: CDR1 SGHAT, CDR2 FQNNGV. V trimming: 3 bases; J trimming: 7 bases; junction bases outside the gene matches: 7. The CDR3 totals 15 residues. This CDR3 reads CASSFMGQGAEEQYF. CDR3 sequence (DNA): TGTGCCAGCAGCTTTATGGGACAGGGGGCAGAAGAGCAGTACTTC.

The V call is TRBV25-1, the J call TRBJ2-6; possibly TRBD1 for D (5 bases). The ends were cut back, 1 base at V and 4 bases at J, with 14 bases in the middle. The CDR3 is 17 residues long. CDR1 is MGHDK and CDR2 is SYGVNS in the germline V gene. The CDR3 DNA reads TGTGCCAGCAGTGAATCTTCAAAGGGGTACGGGGCCAACGTCCTGACTTTC. It codes for CASSESSKGYGANVLTF.